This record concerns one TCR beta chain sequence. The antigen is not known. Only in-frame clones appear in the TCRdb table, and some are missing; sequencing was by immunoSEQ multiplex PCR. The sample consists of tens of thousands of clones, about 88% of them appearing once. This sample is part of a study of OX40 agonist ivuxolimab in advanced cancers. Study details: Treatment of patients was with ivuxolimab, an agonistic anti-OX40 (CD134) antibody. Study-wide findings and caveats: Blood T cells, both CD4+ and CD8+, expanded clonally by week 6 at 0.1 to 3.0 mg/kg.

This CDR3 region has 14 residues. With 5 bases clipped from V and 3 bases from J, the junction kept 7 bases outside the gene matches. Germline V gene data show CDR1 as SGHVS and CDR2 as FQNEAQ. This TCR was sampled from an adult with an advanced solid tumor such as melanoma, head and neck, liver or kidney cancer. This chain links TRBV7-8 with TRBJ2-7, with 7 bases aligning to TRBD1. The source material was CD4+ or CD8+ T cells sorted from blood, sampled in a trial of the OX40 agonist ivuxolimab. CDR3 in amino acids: CASSPDWDSYEQYF. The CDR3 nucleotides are TGTGCCAGCAGCCCGGACTGGGACAGCTACGAGCAGTACTTC.